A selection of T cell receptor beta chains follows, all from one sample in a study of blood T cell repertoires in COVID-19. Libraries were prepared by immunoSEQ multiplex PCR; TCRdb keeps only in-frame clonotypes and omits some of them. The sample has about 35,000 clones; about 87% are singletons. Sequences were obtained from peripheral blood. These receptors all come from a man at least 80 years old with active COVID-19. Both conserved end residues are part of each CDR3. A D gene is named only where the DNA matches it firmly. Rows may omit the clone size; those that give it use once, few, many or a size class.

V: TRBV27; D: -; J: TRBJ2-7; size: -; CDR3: CASSLIGLTFGQAYEQYF; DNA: TGTGCCAGCAGTCTTATCGGTCTAACTTTTGGACAAGCCTACGAGCAGTACTTC
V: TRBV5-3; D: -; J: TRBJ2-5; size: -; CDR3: CARSSTFRVGGQGTQYF; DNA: TGTGCCAGAAGCTCCACTTTTCGGGTGGGGGGGCAAGGGACCCAGTACTTC
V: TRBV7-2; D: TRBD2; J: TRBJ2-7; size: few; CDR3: CASSLKTSGRAIHEQYF; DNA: TGTGCCAGCAGCTTAAAGACTAGCGGGAGGGCCATCCACGAGCAGTACTTC
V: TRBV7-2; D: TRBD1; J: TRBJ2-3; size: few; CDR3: CASSSQGVGTDTQYF; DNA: TGTGCCAGCAGCTCACAGGGGGTTGGCACAGATACGCAGTATTTT
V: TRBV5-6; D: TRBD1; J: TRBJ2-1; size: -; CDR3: CASSPGQGYNEQFF; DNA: TGTGCCAGCAGCCCGGGACAGGGGTACAATGAGCAGTTCTTC
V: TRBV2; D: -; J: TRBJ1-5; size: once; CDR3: CASSLQGGNSNQPQHF; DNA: TGTGCCAGCAGCCTACAGGGCGGTAATAGCAATCAGCCCCAGCATTTT
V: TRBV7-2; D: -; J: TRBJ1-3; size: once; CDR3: CASSPLASGNTIYF; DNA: TGTGCCAGCAGCCCCCTAGCCTCTGGAAACACCATATATTTT
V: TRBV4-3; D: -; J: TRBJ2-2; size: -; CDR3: CASSQGAGRGELFF; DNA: TGCGCCAGCAGCCAAGGTGCAGGGAGGGGGGAGCTGTTTTTT
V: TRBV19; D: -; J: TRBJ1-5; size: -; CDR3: CASSIGTGSPAQHF; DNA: TGTGCCAGTAGTATAGGAACAGGCTCTCCGGCCCAGCATTTT
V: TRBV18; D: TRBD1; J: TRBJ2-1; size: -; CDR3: CASSSRTGKYNEQFF; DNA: TGTGCCAGCTCATCTCGGACAGGTAAATACAATGAGCAGTTCTTC
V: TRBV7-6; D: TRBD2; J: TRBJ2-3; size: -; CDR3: CASMATSGRSTDTQYF; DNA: TGTGCCAGCATGGCGACTAGCGGACGAAGCACAGATACGCAGTATTTT
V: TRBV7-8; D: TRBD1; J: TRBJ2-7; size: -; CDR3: CASRRQGLYEQYF; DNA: TGTGCCAGCAGACGACAGGGGCTTTACGAGCAGTACTTC
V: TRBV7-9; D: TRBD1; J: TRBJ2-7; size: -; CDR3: CASSLGTGLFEQYF; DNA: TGTGCCAGCTCCCTCGGGACAGGGTTATTCGAGCAGTACTTC
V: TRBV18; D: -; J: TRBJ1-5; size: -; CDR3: CASSPPSGQPQHF; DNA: TGTGCCAGCTCACCCCCTTCGGGTCAGCCCCAGCATTTT
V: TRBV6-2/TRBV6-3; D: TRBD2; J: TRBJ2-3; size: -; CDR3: CASSSGAGADTQYF; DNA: TGTGCCAGCAGTTCGGGAGCGGGAGCAGATACGCAGTATTTT